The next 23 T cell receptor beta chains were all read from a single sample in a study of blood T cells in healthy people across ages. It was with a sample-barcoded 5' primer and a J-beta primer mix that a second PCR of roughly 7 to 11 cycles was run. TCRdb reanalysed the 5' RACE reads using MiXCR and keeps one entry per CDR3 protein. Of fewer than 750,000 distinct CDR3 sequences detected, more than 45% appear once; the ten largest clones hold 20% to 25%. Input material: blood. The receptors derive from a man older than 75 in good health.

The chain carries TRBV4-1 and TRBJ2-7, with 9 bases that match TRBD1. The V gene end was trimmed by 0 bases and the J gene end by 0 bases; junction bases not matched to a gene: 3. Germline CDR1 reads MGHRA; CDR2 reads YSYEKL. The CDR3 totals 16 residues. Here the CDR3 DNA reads TGCGCCAGCAGCCAAGAAGGGACAGGGCTCTCCTACGAGCAGTACTTC. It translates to CASSQEGTGLSYEQYF.

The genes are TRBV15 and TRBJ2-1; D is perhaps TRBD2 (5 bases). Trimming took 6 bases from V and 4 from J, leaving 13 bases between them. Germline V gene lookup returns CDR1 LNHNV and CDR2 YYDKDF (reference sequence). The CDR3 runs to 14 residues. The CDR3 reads CATREAAHYNEQFF. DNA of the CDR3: TGTGCCACCAGGGAAGCGGCCCATTACAATGAGCAGTTCTTC.

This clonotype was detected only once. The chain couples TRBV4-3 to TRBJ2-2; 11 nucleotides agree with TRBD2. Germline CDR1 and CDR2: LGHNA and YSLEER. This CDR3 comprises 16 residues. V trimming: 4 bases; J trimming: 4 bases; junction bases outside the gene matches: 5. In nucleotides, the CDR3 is TGCGCCAGCAGCCGCGGACTAGCGGGCCTCACCGGGGAGCTGTTTTTT. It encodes CASSRGLAGLTGELFF.

The CDR3 region has the DNA TGTGCCAGCAGCGTCACGAGCGGCCAAGCAACCCAGTACTTC. Translation gives CASSVTSGQATQYF. This chain connects TRBV9 to TRBJ2-5; D may be TRBD2 (5 bases). V was shortened by 2 bases and J by 8 bases, with 16 bases between the two germline ends. This CDR3 has 14 amino acids. Germline V gene sequence: CDR1 SGDLS, CDR2 YYNGEE.

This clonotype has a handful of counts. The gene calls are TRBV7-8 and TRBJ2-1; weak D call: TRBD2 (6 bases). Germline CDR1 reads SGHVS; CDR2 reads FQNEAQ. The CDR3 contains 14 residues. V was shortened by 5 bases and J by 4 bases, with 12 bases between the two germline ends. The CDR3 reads CASSPGLSYNEQFF. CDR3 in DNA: TGTGCCAGCAGCCCGGGACTTTCGTACAATGAGCAGTTCTTC.

The CDR3 here is CSARPPGNYEQYF. CDR3 sequence (DNA): TGCAGTGCTAGACCCCCCGGGAACTACGAGCAGTACTTC. This chain connects TRBV20-1 to TRBJ2-7, with D tentatively TRBD2 (5 bases). This CDR3 is built from 13 residues. Germline-derived CDR1 and CDR2 are DFQATT and SNEGSKA (reference sequence). V lost 2 bases and J 3 bases, leaving 11 bases between the germline ends.

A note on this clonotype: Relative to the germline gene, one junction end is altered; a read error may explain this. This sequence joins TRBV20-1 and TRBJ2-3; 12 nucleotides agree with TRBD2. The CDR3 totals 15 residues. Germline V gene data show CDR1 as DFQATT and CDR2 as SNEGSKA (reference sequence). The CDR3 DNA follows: TGCAGTGCTAGAGCGACTAGCGGGAGTGGAGATACGCTGTATTTT. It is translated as CSARATSGSGDTLYF.

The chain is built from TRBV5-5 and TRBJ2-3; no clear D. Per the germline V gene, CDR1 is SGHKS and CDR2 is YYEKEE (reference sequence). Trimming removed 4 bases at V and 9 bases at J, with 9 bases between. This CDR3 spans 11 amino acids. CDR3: CASSPGRTQYF. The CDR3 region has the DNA TGTGCCAGCAGCCCCGGGCGGACGCAGTATTTT.

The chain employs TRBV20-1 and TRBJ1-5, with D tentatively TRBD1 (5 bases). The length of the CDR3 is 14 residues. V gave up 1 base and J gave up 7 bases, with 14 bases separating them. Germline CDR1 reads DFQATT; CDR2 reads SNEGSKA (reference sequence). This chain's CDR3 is CSARATGGGQPQHF. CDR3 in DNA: TGCAGTGCTAGAGCTACTGGGGGGGGACAGCCCCAGCATTTT.

CDR3 in DNA: TGCAGCGCCGGAGGGGGTACTGAAGCTTTCTTT. This codes for CSAGGGTEAFF. The chain carries TRBV29-1 and TRBJ1-1, with D perhaps TRBD1 (6 bases). Trimming stripped 7 bases from V and 5 bases from J, with 11 bases between. In germline, CDR1 is SQVTM, CDR2 ANQGSEA. This CDR3 has 11 amino acids.

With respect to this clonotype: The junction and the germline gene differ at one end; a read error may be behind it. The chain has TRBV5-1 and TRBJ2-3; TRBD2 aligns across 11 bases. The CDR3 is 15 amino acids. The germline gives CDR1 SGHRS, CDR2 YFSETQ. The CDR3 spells CACSLGLAETDTQYF. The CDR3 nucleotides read TGCGCCTGCAGCTTGGGACTAGCGGAAACAGATACGCAGTATTTT.

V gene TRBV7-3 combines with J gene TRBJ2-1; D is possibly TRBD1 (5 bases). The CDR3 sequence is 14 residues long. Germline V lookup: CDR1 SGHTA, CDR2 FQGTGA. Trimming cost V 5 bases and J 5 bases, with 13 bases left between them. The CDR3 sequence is CASSPGGADNEQFF. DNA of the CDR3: TGTGCCAGCAGCCCTGGTGGGGCAGACAATGAGCAGTTCTTC.

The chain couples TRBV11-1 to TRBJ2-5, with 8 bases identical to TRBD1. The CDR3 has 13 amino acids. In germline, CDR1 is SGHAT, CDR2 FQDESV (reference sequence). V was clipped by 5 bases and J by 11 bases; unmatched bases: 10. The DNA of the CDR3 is TGTGCCAGCAGCGCACAGGGGGGCAATGAGCAGTACTTC. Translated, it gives CASSAQGGNEQYF.

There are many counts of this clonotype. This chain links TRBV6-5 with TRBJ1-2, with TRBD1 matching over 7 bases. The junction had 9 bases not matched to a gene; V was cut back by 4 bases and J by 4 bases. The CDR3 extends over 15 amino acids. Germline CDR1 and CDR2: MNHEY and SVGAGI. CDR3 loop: CASSSPGQLPYGYTF. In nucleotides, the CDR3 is TGTGCCAGCAGTTCTCCGGGACAGCTACCCTATGGCTACACCTTC.

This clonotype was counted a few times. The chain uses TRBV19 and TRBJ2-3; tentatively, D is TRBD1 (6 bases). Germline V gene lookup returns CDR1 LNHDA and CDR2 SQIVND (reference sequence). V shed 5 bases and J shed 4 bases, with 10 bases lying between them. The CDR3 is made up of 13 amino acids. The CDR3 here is CASSASGADTQYF. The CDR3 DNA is TGTGCCAGTAGTGCGTCAGGGGCAGATACGCAGTATTTT.

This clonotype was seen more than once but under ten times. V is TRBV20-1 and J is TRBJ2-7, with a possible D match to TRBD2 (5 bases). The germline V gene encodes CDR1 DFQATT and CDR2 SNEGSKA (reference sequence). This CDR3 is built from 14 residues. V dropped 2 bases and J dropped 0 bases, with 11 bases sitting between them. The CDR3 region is CSARSTGSSYEQYF. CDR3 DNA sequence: TGCAGTGCTAGATCGACGGGGAGCTCCTACGAGCAGTACTTC.

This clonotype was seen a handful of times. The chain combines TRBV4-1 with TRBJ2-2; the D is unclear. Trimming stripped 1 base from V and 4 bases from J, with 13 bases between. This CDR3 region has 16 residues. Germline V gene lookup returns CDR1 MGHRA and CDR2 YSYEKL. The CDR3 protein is CASSQVPGGLTGELFF. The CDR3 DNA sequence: TGCGCCAGCAGCCAAGTCCCGGGCGGCCTCACCGGGGAGCTGTTTTTT.

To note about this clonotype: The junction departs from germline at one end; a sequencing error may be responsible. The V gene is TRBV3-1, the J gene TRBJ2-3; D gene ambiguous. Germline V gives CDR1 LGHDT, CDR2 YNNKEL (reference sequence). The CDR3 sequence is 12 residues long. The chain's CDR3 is CVSSQDTDTQYF. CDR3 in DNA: TGTGTCAGCAGCCAGGACACAGATACGCAGTATTTT.

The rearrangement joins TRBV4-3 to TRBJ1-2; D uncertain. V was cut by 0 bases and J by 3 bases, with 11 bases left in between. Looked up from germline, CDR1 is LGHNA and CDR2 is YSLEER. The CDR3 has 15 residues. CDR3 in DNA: TGCGCCAGCAGCCAAGAGGTTTACAGTCACTATGGCTACACCTTC. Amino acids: CASSQEVYSHYGYTF.

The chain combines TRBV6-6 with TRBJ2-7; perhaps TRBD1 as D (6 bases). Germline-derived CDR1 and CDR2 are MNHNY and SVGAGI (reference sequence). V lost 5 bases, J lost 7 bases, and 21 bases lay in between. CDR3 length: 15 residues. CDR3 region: CASSPGDSGLREQYF. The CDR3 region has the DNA TGTGCCAGCAGTCCAGGGGATTCGGGTTTACGAGAGCAGTACTTC.

The CDR3 DNA reads TGCGCCAGCAGCCAAGAGGGTCAGGGTTGGTACGAGCAGTACTTC. Translating gives CASSQEGQGWYEQYF. The genes are TRBV4-1 and TRBJ2-7; perhaps TRBD1 as D (5 bases). Germline lookup yields CDR1 MGHRA and CDR2 YSYEKL. This CDR3 is built from 15 residues. V gave up 0 bases and J gave up 4 bases, with 13 bases separating them.

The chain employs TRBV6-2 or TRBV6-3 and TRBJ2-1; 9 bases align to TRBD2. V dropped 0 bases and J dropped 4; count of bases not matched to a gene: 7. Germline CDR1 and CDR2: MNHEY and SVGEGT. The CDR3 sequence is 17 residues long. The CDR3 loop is CASSYSPPSGVYNEQFF. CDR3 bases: TGTGCCAGCAGTTACTCCCCCCCTAGCGGGGTTTACAATGAGCAGTTCTTC.

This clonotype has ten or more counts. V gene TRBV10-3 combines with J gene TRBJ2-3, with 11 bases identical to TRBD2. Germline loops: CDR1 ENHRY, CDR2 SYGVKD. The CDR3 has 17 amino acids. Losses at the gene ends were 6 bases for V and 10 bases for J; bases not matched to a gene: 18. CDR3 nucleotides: TGTGCCATCAGCCTGAGGGGACTAGCGGCCGCCGAAGGGGCGCAGTATTTT. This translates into CAISLRGLAAAEGAQYF.